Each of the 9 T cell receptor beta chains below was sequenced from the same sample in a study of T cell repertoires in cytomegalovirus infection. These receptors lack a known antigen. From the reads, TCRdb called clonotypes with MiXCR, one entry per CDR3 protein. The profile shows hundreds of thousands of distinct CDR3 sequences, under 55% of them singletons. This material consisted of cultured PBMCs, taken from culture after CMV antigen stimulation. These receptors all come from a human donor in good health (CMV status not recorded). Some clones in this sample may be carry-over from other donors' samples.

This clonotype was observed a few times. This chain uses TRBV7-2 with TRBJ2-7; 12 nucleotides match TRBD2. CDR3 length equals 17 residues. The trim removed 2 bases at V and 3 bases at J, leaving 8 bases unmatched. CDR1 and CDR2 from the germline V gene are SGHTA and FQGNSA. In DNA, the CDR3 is TGTGCCAGCAGCTTACTAGCGGGGGGGCCTGCGATCTACGAGCAGTACTTC. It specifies CASSLLAGGPAIYEQYF.

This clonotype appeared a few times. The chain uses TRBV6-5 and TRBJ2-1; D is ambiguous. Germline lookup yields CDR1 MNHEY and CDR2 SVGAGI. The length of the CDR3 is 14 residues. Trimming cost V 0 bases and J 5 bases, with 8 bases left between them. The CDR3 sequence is CASSYSAGHNEQFF. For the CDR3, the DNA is TGTGCCAGCAGTTACTCGGCAGGTCACAATGAGCAGTTCTTC.

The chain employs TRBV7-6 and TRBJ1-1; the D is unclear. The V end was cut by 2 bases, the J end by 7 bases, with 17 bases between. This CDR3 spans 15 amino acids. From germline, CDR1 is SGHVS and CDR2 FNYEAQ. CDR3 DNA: TGTGCCAGCAGCTTAATATCTTCAGGTTTAAGTGAAGCTTTCTTT. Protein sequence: CASSLISSGLSEAFF.

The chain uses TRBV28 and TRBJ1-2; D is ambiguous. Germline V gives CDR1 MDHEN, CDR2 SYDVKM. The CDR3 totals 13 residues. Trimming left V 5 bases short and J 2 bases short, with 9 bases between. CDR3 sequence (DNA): TGTGCCAGCAGTATCCAGGAAAACTATGGCTACACCTTC. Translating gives CASSIQENYGYTF.

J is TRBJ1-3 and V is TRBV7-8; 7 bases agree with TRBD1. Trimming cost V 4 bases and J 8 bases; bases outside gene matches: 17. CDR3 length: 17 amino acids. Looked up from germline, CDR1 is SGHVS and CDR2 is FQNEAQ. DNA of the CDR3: TGTGCCAGCAGCTCAAGGACAGGTCTCTCCCTGGAAGACACCATATATTTT. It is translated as CASSSRTGLSLEDTIYF. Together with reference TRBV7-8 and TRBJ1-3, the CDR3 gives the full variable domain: GAGVSQSPRYKVAKRGQDVALRCDPISGHVSLFWYQQALGQGPEFLTYFQNEAQLDKSGLPSDRFFAERPEGSVSTLKIQRTQQEDSAVYLCASSSRTGLSLEDTIYFGEGSWLTVV.

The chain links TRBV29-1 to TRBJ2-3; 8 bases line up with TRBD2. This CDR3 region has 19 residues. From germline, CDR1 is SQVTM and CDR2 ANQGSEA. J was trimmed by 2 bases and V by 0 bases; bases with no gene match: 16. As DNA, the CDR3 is TGCAGCGTTGAAGATCGAGGGAGCGGGAGTGGAGCCGCCACAGATACGCAGTATTTT. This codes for CSVEDRGSGSGAATDTQYF.

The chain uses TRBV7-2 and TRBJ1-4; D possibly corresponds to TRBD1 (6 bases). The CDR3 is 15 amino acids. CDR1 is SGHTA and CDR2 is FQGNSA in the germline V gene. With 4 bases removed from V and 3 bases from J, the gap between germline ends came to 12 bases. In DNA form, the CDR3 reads TGTGCCAGCAGCTCCGGACAGTCTGCTAATGAAAAACTGTTTTTT. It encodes CASSSGQSANEKLFF.

The CDR3 here is CASSIEQGRNTEAFF. The CDR3 DNA is TGTGCCAGCTCGATCGAGCAGGGGAGGAACACTGAAGCTTTCTTT. V is TRBV18 and J is TRBJ1-1; D is perhaps TRBD1 (6 bases). The V end lost 6 bases, the J end lost 1 base, and 15 bases lay between the germline ends. CDR3 length: 15 residues. Per the germline V gene, CDR1 is KGHSH and CDR2 is LQKENI.

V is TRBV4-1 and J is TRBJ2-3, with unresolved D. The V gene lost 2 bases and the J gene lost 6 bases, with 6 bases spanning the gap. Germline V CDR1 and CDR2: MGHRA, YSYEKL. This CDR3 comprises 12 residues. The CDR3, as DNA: TGCGCCAGCAGCCAAAGTGTGGATACGCAGTATTTT. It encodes CASSQSVDTQYF.